This T cell receptor (beta chain) was obtained from a study of T-cell memory formation after mild COVID-19. Germline-derived CDR1 and CDR2 are SGHNT and YYREEE (reference sequence). V was shortened by 4 bases and J by 1 base, with 13 bases between the two germline ends. The CDR3 has 15 amino acids. TCRdb used MiXCR to reprocess the 5' RACE reads, holding one entry per CDR3 protein. This repertoire shows over 150,000 distinct CDR3 sequences, 13% found once; its top ten account for approximately 3.4%. The clonotype was recovered from a man in his late teens or twenties who had mild COVID-19 (a few samples of this study predate the infection). Cell type and time point are not known. The sample taken for sequencing was PBMCs or a T cell subset sorted from them (not recorded which). The gene calls are TRBV5-4 and TRBJ2-3; D may be TRBD1 or TRBD2 (6 bases each). The CDR3 spells CASSGTGGGTDTQYF. The CDR3 DNA follows: TGTGCCAGCAGCGGGACTGGGGGCGGCACAGATACGCAGTATTTT.